This T cell receptor (beta chain) was sequenced in a study of human T cells and chemical hapten exposure. The overall study: Patches with 0.01% DPC went on the upper back, and the tests were read at 6 days.

This clonotype was counted a few times. TCRdb redid the calling of the RACE reads with MiXCR, one entry per CDR3 protein. Of 350,000 to 450,000 distinct CDR3 sequences in the sample, 4% to 6% are singletons; the top ten hold approximately 2.8%. As for time point: pre-sensitization, week 0. Treatment in this sample: therapeutic diphenylcyclopropenone sensitization with weekly scalp DPC. The germline CDR1 and CDR2 sequences are DFQATT and SNEGSKA (reference sequence). This CDR3 contains 12 residues. With 5 bases removed from V and 0 bases from J, the gap between germline ends came to 7 bases. The chain is built from TRBV20-1 and TRBJ1-1; D uncertain. The receptor's source is a woman between 45 and 65 years old with alopecia areata. Some clones in this sample may be carry-over from other donors' samples. Sequenced material: whole blood, taken in connection with sensitization to the hapten diphenylcyclopropenone (DPC). The CDR3 nucleotides read TGCAGTGCTGCAAGAATGAACACTGAAGCTTTCTTT. This encodes CSAARMNTEAFF.